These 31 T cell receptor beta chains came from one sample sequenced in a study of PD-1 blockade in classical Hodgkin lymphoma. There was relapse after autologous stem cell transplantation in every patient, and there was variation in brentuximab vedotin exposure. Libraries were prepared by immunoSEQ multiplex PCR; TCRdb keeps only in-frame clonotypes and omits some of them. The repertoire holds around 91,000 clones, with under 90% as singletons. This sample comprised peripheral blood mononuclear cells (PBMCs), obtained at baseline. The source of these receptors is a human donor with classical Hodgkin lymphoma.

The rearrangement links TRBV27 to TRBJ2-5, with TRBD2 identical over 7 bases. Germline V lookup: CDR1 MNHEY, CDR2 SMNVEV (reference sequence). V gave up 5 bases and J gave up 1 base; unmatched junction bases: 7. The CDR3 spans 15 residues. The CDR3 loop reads CASSPQRGAQETQYF. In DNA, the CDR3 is TGTGCCAGCAGTCCCCAGCGGGGAGCCCAAGAGACCCAGTACTTC.

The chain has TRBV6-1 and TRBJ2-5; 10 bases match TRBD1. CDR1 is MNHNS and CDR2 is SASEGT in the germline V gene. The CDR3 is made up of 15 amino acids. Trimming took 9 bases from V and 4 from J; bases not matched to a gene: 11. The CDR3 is CASDRGRISGETQYF. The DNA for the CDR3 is TGTGCCAGTGACAGGGGGCGCATATCGGGAGAGACCCAGTACTTC.

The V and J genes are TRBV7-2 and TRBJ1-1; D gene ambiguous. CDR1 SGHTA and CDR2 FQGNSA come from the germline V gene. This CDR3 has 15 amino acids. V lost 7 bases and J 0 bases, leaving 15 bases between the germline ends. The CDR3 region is CASTPAPAMNTEAFF. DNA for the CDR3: TGTGCCAGCACCCCCGCCCCAGCTATGAACACTGAAGCTTTCTTT.

The CDR3 loop reads CASSRGPDRDEAFF. CDR3 nucleotides: TGCGCCAGCAGCCGGGGCCCGGACCGAGATGAAGCTTTCTTT. The chain joins TRBV5-1 to TRBJ1-1; weak D call: TRBD1 (5 bases). The CDR3 sequence is 14 residues long. CDR1 and CDR2 (germline): SGHRS, YFSETQ. The V and J ends lost 4 bases and 7 bases respectively, with 17 bases between them.

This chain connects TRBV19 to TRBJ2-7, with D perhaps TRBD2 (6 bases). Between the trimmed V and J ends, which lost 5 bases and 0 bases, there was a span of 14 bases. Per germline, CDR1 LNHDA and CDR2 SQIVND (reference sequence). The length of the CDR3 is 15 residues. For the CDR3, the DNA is TGTGCCAGTAGTCTTCAGCGGGCAATCTCCTACGAGCAGTACTTC. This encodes CASSLQRAISYEQYF.

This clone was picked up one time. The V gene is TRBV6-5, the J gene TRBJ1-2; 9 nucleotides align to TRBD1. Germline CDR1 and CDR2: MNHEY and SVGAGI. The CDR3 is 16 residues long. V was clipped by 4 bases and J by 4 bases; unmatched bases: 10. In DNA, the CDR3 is TGTGCCAGCAGTTTGCCGGGACAGGGTTCCTCCTATGGCTACACCTTC. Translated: CASSLPGQGSSYGYTF.

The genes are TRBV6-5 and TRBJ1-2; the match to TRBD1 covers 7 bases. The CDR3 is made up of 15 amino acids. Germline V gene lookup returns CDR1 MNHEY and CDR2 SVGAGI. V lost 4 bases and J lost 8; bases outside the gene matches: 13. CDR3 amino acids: CASSSRLGQPRGYTF. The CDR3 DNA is TGTGCCAGCAGTTCCCGATTGGGACAGCCTCGGGGCTACACCTTC.

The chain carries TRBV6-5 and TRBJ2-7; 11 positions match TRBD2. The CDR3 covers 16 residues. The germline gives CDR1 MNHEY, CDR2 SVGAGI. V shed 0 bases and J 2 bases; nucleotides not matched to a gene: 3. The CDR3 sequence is CASSYSAGLAAYEQYF. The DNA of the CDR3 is TGTGCCAGCAGTTACTCCGCGGGACTAGCGGCCTACGAGCAGTACTTC.

The DNA of the CDR3 is TGTGCCAGCAGCTTAGACGGGAGGACCTACAATGAGCAGTTCTTC. It translates to CASSLDGRTYNEQFF. The rearrangement links TRBV7-2 to TRBJ2-1; 7 positions agree with TRBD2. With 1 base clipped from V and 2 bases from J, the junction kept 2 bases outside the gene matches. The CDR3 loop spans 15 amino acids. From germline, CDR1 is SGHTA and CDR2 FQGNSA. The full variable domain, completed using reference TRBV7-2 and TRBJ2-1, is GAGVSQSPSNKVTEKGKDVELRCDPISGHTALYWYRQSLGQGLEFLIYFQGNSAPDKSGLPSDRFSAERTGGSVSTLTIQRTQQEDSAVYLCASSLDGRTYNEQFFGPGTRLTVL.

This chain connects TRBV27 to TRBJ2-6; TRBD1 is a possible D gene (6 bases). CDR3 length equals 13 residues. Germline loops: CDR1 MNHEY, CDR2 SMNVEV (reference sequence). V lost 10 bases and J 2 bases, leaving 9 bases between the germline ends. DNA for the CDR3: TGTGCCATCAGGGGAGCTGGGGCCAACGTCCTGACTTTC. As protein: CAIRGAGANVLTF.

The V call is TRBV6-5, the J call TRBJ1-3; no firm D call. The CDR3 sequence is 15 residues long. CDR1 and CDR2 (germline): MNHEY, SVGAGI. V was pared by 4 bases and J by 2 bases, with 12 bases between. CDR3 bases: TGTGCCAGCAGTTCCCATCCGTTGACTGGAAACACCATATATTTT. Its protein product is CASSSHPLTGNTIYF.

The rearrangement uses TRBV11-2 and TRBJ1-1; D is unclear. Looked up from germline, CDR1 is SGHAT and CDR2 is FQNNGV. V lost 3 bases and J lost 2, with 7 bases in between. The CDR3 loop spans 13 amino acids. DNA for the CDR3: TGTGCCAGCAGCTTTGGGAGTAACACTGAAGCTTTCTTT. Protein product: CASSFGSNTEAFF. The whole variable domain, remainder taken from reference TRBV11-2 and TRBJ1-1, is EAGVAQSPRYKIIEKRQSVAFWCNPISGHATLYWYQQILGQGPKLLIQFQNNGVVDDSQLPKDRFSAERLKGVDSTLKIQPAKLEDSAVYLCASSFGSNTEAFFGQGTRLTVV.

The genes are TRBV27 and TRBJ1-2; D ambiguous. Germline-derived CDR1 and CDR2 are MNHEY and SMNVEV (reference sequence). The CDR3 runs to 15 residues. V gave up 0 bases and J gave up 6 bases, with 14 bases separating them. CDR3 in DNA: TGTGCCAGCAGTTTATCGGGCGAGAACTTAGATGGCTACACCTTC. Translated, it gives CASSLSGENLDGYTF.

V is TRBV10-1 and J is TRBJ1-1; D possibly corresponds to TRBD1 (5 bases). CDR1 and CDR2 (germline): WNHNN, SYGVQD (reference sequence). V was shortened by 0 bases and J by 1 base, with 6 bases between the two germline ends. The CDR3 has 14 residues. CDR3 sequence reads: CASSESRGNTEAFF. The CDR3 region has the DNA TGCGCCAGCAGTGAGTCGAGGGGGAACACTGAAGCTTTCTTT.

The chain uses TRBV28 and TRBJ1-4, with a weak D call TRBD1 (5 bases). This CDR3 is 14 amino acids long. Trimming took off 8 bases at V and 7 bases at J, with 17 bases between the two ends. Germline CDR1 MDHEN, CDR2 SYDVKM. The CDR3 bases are TGTGCCAGCGCGGGGGGAACAGTTGGTGAAAAACTGTTTTTT. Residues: CASAGGTVGEKLFF.

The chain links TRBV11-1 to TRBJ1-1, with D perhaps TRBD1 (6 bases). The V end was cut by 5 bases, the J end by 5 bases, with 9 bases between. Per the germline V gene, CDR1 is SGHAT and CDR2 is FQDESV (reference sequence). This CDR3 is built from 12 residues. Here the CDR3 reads CASSPDRTEAFF. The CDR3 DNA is TGTGCCAGCAGCCCAGACAGGACTGAAGCTTTCTTT.

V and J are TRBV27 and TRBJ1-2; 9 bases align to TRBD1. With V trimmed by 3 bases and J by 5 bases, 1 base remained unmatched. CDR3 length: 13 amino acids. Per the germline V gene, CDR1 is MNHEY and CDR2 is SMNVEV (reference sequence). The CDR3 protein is CASSFDRGYGYTF. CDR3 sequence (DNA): TGTGCCAGCAGTTTCGACAGGGGGTATGGCTACACCTTC.

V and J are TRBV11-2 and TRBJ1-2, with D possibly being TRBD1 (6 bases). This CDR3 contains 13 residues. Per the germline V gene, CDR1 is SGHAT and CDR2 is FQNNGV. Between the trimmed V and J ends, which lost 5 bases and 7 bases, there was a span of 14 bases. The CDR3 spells CASSLTGFFGYTF. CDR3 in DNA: TGTGCCAGCAGCCTAACAGGGTTTTTTGGCTACACCTTC. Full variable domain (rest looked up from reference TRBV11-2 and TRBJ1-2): EAGVAQSPRYKIIEKRQSVAFWCNPISGHATLYWYQQILGQGPKLLIQFQNNGVVDDSQLPKDRFSAERLKGVDSTLKIQPAKLEDSAVYLCASSLTGFFGYTFGSGTRLTVV.

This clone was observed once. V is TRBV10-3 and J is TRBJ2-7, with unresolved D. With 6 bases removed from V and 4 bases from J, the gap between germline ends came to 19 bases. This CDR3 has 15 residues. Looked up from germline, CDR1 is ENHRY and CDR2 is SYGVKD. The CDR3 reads CAISPRSGVEYEQYF. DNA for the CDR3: TGTGCCATCAGCCCTCGCTCTGGTGTAGAATACGAGCAGTACTTC.

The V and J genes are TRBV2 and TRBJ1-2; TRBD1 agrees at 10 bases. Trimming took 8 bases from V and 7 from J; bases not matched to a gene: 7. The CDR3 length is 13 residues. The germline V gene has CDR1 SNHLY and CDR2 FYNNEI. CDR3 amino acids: CASETGGKGGYTF. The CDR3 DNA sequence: TGTGCCAGCGAGACAGGGGGCAAGGGTGGCTACACCTTC.

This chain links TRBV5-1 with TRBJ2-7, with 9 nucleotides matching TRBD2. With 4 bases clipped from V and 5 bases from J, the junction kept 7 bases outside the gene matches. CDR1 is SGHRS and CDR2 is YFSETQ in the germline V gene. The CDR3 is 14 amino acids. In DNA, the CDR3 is TGCGCCAGCAGCCCGGGACTAGCACTCAACGAGCAGTACTTC. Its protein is CASSPGLALNEQYF.

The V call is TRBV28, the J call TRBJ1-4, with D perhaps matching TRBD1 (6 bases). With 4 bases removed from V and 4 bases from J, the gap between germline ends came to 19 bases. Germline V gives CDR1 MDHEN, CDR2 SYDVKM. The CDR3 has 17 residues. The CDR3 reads CASSSFEQGTLNEKLFF. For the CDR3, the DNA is TGTGCCAGCAGTTCCTTCGAACAGGGTACCCTTAATGAAAAACTGTTTTTT.

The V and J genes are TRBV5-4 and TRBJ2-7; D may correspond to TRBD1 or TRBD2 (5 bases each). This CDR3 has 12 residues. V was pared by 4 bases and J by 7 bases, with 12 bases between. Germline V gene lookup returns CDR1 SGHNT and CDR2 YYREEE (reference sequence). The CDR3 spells CASSDGTAEQYF. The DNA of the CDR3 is TGTGCCAGCAGCGATGGGACGGCTGAGCAGTACTTC.

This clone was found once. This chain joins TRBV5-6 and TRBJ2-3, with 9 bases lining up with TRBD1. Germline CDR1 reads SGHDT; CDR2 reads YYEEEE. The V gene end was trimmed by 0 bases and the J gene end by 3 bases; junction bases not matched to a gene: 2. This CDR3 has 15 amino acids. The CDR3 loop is CASSLGQGVTDTQYF. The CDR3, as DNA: TGTGCCAGCAGCTTGGGACAGGGGGTGACAGATACGCAGTATTTT.

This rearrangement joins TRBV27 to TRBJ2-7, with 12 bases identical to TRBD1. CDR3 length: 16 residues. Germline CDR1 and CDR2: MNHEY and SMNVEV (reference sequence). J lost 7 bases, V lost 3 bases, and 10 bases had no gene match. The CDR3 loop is CASSFNGDRGRGEQYF. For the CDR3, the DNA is TGTGCCAGCAGTTTTAATGGGGACAGGGGGCGTGGGGAGCAGTACTTC.

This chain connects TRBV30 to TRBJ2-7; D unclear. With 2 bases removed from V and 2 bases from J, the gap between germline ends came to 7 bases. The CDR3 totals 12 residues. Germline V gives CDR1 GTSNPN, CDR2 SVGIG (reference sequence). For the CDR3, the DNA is TGTGCCTGGAGTTTGGCTACCTACGAGCAGTACTTC. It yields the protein CAWSLATYEQYF.

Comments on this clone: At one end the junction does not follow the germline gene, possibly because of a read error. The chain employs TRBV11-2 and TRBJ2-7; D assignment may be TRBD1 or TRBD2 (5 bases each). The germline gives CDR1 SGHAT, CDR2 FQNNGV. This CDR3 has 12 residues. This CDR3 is CASSLAGTLGHF. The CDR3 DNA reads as TGTGCCAGCAGCTTGGCAGGGACCTTGGGCCACTTC.

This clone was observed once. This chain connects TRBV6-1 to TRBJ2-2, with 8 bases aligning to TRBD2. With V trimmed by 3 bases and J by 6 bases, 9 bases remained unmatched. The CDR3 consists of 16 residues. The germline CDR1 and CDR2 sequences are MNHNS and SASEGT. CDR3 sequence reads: CASSERREAQAGELFF. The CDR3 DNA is TGTGCCAGCAGTGAGCGGCGGGAGGCCCAGGCCGGGGAGCTGTTTTTT.

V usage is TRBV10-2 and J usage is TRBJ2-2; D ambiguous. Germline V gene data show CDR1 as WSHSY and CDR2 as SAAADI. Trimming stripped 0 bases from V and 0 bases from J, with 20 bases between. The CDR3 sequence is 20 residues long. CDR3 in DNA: TGCGCCAGCAGTGAGTCGGGCAGGCCAAGCAGATACGCGAACACCGGGGAGCTGTTTTTT. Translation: CASSESGRPSRYANTGELFF.

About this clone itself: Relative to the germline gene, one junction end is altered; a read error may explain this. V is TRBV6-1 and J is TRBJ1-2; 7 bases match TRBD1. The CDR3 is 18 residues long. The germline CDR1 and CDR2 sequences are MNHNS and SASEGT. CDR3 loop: CASREGRGQFIFLDGYTF. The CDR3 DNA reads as TGTGCCAGCAGAGAAGGGAGGGGACAGTTCATTTTTTTGGATGGCTACACCTTC.

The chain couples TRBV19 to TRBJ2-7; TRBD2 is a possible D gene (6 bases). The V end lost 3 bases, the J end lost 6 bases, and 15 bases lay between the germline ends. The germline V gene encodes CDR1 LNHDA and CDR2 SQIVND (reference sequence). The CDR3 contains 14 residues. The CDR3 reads CASSILGGAREQYF. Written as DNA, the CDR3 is TGTGCCAGTAGTATTCTGGGAGGTGCCCGCGAGCAGTACTTC.